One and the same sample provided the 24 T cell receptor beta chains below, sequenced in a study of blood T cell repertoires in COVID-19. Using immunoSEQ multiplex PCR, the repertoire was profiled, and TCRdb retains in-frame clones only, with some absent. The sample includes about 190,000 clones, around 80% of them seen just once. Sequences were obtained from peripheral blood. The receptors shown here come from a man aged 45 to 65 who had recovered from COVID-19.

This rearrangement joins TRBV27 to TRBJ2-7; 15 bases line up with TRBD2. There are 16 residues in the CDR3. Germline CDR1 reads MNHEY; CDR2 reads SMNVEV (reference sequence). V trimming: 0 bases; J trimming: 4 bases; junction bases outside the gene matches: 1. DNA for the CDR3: TGTGCCAGCAGTTTATCGGGACTAGCGGGAGGTTACGAGCAGTACTTC. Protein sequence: CASSLSGLAGGYEQYF.

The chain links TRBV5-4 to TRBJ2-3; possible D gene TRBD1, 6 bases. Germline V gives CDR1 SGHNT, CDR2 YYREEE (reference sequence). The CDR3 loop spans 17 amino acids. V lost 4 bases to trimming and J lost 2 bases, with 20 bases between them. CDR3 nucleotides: TGTGCCAGCAGCGCCCCTTTGGTAGGGGGATTCACAGATACGCAGTATTTT. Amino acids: CASSAPLVGGFTDTQYF.

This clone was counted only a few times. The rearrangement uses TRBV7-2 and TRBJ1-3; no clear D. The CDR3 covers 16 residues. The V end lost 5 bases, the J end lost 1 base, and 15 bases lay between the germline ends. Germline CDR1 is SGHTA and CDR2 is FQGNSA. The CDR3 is CASSPRGFQSGNTIYF. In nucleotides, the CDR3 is TGTGCCAGCAGCCCACGCGGGTTCCAATCTGGAAACACCATATATTTT.

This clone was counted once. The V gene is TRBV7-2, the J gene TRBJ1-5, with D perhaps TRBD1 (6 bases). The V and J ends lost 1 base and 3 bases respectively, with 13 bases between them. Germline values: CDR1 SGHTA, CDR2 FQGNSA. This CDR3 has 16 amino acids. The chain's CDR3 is CASSLGYDRPNQPQHF. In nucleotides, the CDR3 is TGTGCCAGCAGCTTAGGATACGACAGGCCCAATCAGCCCCAGCATTTT.

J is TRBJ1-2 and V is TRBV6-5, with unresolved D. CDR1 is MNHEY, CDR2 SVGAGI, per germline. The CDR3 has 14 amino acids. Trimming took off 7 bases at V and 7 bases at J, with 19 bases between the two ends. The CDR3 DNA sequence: TGTGCCAGCAATACTCAGGCTGTCCAAGGTGGCTACACCTTC. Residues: CASNTQAVQGGYTF.

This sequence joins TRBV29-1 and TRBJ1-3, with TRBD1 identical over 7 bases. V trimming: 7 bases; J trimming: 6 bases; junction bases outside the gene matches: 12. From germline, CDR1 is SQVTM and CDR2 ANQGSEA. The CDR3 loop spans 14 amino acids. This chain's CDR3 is CSGPYRGWENTIYF. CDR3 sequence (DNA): TGCAGCGGTCCCTACAGGGGATGGGAAAACACCATATATTTT.

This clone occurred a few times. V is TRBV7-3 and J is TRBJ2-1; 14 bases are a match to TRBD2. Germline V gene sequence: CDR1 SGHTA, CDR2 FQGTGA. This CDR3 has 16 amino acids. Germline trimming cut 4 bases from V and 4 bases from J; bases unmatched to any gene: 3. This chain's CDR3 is CASSSGTSGRYNEQFF. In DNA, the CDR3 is TGTGCCAGCAGCTCGGGGACTAGCGGGAGATACAATGAGCAGTTCTTC. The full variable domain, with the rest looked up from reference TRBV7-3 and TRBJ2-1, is GAGVSQTPSNKVTEKGKYVELRCDPISGHTALYWYRQSLGQGPEFLIYFQGTGAADDSGLPNDRFFAVRPEGSVSTLKIQRTERGDSAVYLCASSSGTSGRYNEQFFGPGTRLTVL.

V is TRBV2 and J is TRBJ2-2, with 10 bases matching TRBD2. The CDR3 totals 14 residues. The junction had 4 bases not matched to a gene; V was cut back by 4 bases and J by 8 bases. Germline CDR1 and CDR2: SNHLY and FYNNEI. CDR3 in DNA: TGTGCCAGCAGTGCTGGACTAGCGGTTGGGGAGCTGTTTTTT. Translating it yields CASSAGLAVGELFF.

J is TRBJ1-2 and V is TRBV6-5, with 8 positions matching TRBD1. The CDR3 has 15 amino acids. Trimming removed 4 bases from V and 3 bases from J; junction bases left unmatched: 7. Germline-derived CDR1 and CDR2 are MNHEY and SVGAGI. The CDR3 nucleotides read TGTGCCAGCAGTTTATACTCGACAGGGGACTATGGCTACACCTTC. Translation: CASSLYSTGDYGYTF.

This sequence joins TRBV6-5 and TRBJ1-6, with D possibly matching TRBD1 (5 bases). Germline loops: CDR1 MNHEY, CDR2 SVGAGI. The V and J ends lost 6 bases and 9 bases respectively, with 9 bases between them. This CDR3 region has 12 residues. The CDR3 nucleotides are TGTGCCAGCAGGATCGGGGGTTCACCCCTCCACTTT. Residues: CASRIGGSPLHF.

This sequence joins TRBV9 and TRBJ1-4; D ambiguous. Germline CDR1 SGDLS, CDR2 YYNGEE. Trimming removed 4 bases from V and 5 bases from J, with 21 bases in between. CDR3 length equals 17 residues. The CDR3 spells CASSPSVGLPLNEKLFF. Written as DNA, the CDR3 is TGTGCCAGCAGCCCGAGTGTTGGTTTGCCCTTGAATGAAAAACTGTTTTTT. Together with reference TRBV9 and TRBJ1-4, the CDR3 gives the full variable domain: DSGVTQTPKHLITATGQRVTLRCSPRSGDLSVYWYQQSLDQGLQFLIQYYNGEERAKGNILERFSAQQFPDLHSELNLSSLELGDSALYFCASSPSVGLPLNEKLFFGSGTQLSVL.

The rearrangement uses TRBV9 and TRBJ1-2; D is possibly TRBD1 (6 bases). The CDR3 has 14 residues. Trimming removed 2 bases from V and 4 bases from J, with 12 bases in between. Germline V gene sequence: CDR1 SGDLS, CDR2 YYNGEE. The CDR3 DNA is TGTGCCAGCAGCGTCACGGACAGCCTCTATGGCTACACCTTC. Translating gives CASSVTDSLYGYTF. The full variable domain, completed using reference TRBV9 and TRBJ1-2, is DSGVTQTPKHLITATGQRVTLRCSPRSGDLSVYWYQQSLDQGLQFLIQYYNGEERAKGNILERFSAQQFPDLHSELNLSSLELGDSALYFCASSVTDSLYGYTFGSGTRLTVV.

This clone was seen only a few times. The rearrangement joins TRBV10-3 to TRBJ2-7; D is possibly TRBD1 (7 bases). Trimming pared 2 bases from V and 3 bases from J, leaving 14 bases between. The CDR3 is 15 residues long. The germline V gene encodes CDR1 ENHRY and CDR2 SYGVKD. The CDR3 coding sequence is TGTGCCATCAGTGAGGCGACAGGGAGGAACTACGAGCAGTACTTC. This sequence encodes CAISEATGRNYEQYF.

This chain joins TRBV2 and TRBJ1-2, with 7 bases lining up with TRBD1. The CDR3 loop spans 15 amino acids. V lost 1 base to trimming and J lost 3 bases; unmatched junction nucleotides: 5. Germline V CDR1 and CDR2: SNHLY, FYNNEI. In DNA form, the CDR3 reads TGTGCCAGCAGTGAAGGGACAGGAGGATACTATGGCTACACCTTC. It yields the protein CASSEGTGGYYGYTF.

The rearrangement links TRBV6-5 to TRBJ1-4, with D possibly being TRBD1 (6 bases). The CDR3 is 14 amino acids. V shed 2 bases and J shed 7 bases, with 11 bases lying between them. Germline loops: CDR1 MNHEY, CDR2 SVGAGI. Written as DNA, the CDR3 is TGTGCCAGCAGTTACGCAGGGGAGGGTGAAAAACTGTTTTTT. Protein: CASSYAGEGEKLFF.

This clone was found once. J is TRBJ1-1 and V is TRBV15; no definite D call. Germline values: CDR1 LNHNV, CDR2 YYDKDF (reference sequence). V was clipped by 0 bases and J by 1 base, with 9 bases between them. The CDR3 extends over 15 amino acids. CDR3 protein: CATSREYIPNTEAFF. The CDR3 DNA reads TGTGCCACCAGCAGAGAGTACATACCGAACACTGAAGCTTTCTTT. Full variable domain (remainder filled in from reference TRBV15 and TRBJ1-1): DAMVIQNPRYQVTQFGKPVTLSCSQTLNHNVMYWYQQKSSQAPKLLFHYYDKDFNNEADTPDNFQSRRPNTSFCFLDIRSPGLGDTAMYLCATSREYIPNTEAFFGQGTRLTVV.

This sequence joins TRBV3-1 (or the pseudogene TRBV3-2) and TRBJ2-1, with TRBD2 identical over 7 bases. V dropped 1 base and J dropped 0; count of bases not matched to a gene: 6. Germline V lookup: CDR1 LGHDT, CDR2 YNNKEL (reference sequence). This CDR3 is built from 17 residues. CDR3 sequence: CASSQGHGGSSYNEQFF. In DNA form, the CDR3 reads TGTGCCAGCAGCCAAGGCCACGGCGGGAGCTCCTACAATGAGCAGTTCTTC.

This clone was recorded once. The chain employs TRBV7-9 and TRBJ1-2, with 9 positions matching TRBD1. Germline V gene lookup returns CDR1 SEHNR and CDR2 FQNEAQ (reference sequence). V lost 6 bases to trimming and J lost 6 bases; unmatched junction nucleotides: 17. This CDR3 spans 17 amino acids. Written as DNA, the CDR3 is TGTGCCAGCAGGGACCCAACGCAGCGGACAGGGGAAAATGGCTACACCTTC. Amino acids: CASRDPTQRTGENGYTF.

CDR3 loop: CASSLGAGTPFTNEQFF. The CDR3, as DNA: TGTGCCAGCAGCTTAGGGGCAGGGACTCCCTTCACCAATGAGCAGTTCTTC. The chain recombines TRBV7-9 with TRBJ2-1; possibly TRBD2 for D (6 bases). V was trimmed by 1 base and J by 6 bases, leaving 19 bases between them. The germline gives CDR1 SEHNR, CDR2 FQNEAQ (reference sequence). This CDR3 spans 17 amino acids.

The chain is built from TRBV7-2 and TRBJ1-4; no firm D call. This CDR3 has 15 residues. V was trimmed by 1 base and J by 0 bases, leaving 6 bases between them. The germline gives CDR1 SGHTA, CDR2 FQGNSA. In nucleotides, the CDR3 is TGTGCCAGCAGCTTAGGGCCCCCAACTAATGAAAAACTGTTTTTT. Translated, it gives CASSLGPPTNEKLFF.

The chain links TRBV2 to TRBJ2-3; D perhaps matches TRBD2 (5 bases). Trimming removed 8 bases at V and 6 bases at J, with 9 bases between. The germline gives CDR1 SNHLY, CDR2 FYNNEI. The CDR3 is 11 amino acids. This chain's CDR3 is CASAGRDTQYF. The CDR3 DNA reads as TGTGCCAGCGCGGGCCGGGATACGCAGTATTTT.

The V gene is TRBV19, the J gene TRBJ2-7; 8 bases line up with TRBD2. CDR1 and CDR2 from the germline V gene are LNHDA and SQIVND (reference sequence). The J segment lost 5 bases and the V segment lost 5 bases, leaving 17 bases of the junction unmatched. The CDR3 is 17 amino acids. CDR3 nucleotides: TGTGCCAGTAGTTCGGGGTCATCTAGCGGGCCTCTTAACGAGCAGTACTTC. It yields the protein CASSSGSSSGPLNEQYF.

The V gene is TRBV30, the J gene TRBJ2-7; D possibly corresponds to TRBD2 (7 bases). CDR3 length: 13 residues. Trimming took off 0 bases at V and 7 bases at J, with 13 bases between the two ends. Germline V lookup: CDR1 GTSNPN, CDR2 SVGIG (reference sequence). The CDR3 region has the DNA TGTGCCTGGAGTGTGGGGGGGCTGGGGGAGCAGTACTTC. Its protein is CAWSVGGLGEQYF.

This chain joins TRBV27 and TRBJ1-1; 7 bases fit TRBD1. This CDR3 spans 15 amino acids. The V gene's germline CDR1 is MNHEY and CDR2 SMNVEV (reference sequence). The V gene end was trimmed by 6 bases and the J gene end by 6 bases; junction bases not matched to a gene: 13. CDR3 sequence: CASRLSGQGGSEAFF. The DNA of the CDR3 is TGTGCCAGCAGGCTCAGTGGGCAGGGGGGTTCTGAAGCTTTCTTT.